These 21 T cell receptor beta chains originate from one sample sequenced in a study of regulatory T cells in long-lasting Graves disease. Combining iRepertoire HTBI primers with Arm-PCR of CDR3 regions, the authors built TCR beta libraries. TCRdb reprocessed the multiplex PCR reads via MiXCR and lists one record per CDR3 protein. The data hold 360,000 or so distinct CDR3 sequences, with roughly 17% observed a single time. Time point here: newly diagnosed GD, antithyroid drugs for less than 3 months. Preparation of the TCR library used RNA extracted from PBMCs. The same sample was also used in a study of T cells in Graves' hyperthyroidism and ophthalmopathy.

The sample was peripheral blood mononuclear cells (PBMCs), taken at new diagnosis, from a patient treated with antithyroid drugs. The receptors originated from a woman aged 18-29 years with Graves disease.

This chain uses TRBV20-1 with TRBJ2-7; 8 positions match TRBD2. Trimming took 5 bases from V and 1 from J; bases not matched to a gene: 10. In germline, CDR1 is DFQATT, CDR2 SNEGSKA (reference sequence). The CDR3 is 15 residues long. CDR3 in amino acids: CSALQSGSGSYEQYF. DNA of the CDR3: TGCAGTGCTTTGCAAAGCGGGAGTGGGTCCTACGAGCAGTACTTC.

In this sample, this clonotype turned up a few times. This chain connects TRBV20-1 to TRBJ1-5; D is unresolved. There are 11 residues in the CDR3. Trimming stripped 5 bases from V and 10 bases from J, with 12 bases between. Germline CDR1 DFQATT, CDR2 SNEGSKA (reference sequence). The CDR3 here is CSAGPSAPQHF. The CDR3 DNA sequence: TGCAGTGCTGGACCGTCCGCCCCCCAGCATTTT.

In this sample, this clonotype turned up many times. This chain uses TRBV11-2 with TRBJ1-1; 7 nucleotides line up with TRBD1. V was pared by 3 bases and J by 0 bases, with 10 bases of the junction left unmatched. This CDR3 spans 17 amino acids. The V gene's germline CDR1 is SGHAT and CDR2 FQNNGV. This CDR3 is CASSFRDSRIMNTEAFF. Here the CDR3 DNA reads TGTGCCAGCAGCTTCCGGGACAGTCGAATTATGAACACTGAAGCTTTCTTT.

This chain uses TRBV7-9 with TRBJ2-2; the D is unclear. CDR3 size: 16 residues. The germline V and J ends were trimmed by 5 bases and 7 bases, with 20 bases remaining between them. Germline loops: CDR1 SEHNR, CDR2 FQNEAQ (reference sequence). The CDR3 protein is CASSPLAGETYGELFF. DNA of the CDR3: TGTGCCAGCAGCCCCCTGGCAGGCGAAACGTACGGGGAGCTGTTTTTT.

The V gene is TRBV29-1, the J gene TRBJ2-3; tentatively, D is TRBD1 or TRBD2 (5 bases each). Trimming left V 3 bases short and J 1 base short, with 14 bases between. CDR3 length: 15 amino acids. CDR1 SQVTM and CDR2 ANQGSEA come from the germline V gene. The CDR3 DNA is TGCAGCGTTGATCCCCTAAGGGGAGGCACAGATACGCAGTATTTT. It specifies CSVDPLRGGTDTQYF.

This chain connects TRBV20-1 to TRBJ2-5; 13 bases are shared with TRBD2. Germline values: CDR1 DFQATT, CDR2 SNEGSKA (reference sequence). V shed 1 base and J 5 bases; nucleotides not matched to a gene: 10. The CDR3 runs 17 residues. CDR3 loop: CSARGDTSGGAFETQYF. The CDR3, as DNA: TGCAGTGCTAGAGGGGATACTAGCGGGGGGGCCTTTGAGACCCAGTACTTC.

This rearrangement joins TRBV4-1 to TRBJ2-7; 10 bases map to TRBD1. Germline CDR1 and CDR2: MGHRA and YSYEKL. V gave up 1 base and J gave up 4 bases; unmatched junction bases: 4. The CDR3 has 15 residues. Here the CDR3 DNA reads TGCGCCAGCAGCCAAGTACAGGACAGGGGGTACGAGCAGTACTTC. Translated: CASSQVQDRGYEQYF.

A remark on this clonotype: Given a far larger clone just one base away, this is likely a sequencing read error. The chain has TRBV11-2 and TRBJ2-1; TRBD1 might be the D (5 bases). The J call may be wrong; the DNA end is better matched by TRBJ2-3. CDR1 is SGHAT and CDR2 is FQNNGV in the germline V gene. CDR3 size: 16 residues. The CDR3 sequence: CASSLDLGGFTGTQYF. The CDR3 DNA is TGTGCCAGCAGCTTAGATTTGGGCGGCTTCACAGGTACGCAGTATTTT.

In this sample, this clonotype turned up a few times. V and J are TRBV7-9 and TRBJ1-5; tentatively, D is TRBD1 (5 bases). In germline, CDR1 is SEHNR, CDR2 FQNEAQ (reference sequence). CDR3 length equals 13 residues. V lost 11 bases, J lost 1 base, and 12 bases lay in between. This chain's CDR3 is CASGAGSNQPQHF. The DNA for the CDR3 is TGTGCCTCCGGGGCAGGGAGCAATCAGCCCCAGCATTTT.

In this sample, this clonotype turned up once. With a much larger clone just one base away, this may be a read error. V gene TRBV4-2 combines with J gene TRBJ2-4; TRBD2 aligns across 8 bases. Germline CDR1 reads LGHNA; CDR2 reads YNFKEQ. The ends lost 5 bases at V and 6 bases at J; junction bases unmatched: 9. This CDR3 is built from 15 residues. The CDR3 here is CASSSTGGAGNIQYF. For the CDR3, the DNA is TGTGCCAGCAGCTCCACGGGGGGGGCGGGAAACATTCAGTACTTC.

The chain carries TRBV4-3 and TRBJ2-2; possibly TRBD1 for D (6 bases). Germline CDR1 reads LGHNA; CDR2 reads YSLEER. Trimming pared 6 bases from V and 6 bases from J, leaving 17 bases between. This CDR3 is 15 amino acids long. In nucleotides, the CDR3 is TGCGCCAGCAGTTACAGGGTTCAGGCTTCCGGGGAGCTGTTTTTT. Its translation: CASSYRVQASGELFF.

The chain links TRBV6-1 to TRBJ1-2; tentative D call: TRBD1 (5 bases). V shed 5 bases and J shed 5 bases, with 21 bases lying between them. The V gene's germline CDR1 is MNHNS and CDR2 SASEGT. The CDR3 loop spans 16 amino acids. The CDR3 DNA reads as TGTGCCAGCAGTCCCCAACGCAGGGCCGACATTTATGGCTACACCTTC. Translation gives CASSPQRRADIYGYTF.

This clonotype has just a few counts. At one end the junction does not follow the germline gene, possibly because of a read error. V gene TRBV3-1 combines with J gene TRBJ1-5, with D uncertain. This CDR3 is built from 14 residues. Germline V CDR1 and CDR2: LGHDT, YNNKEL (reference sequence). The CDR3 DNA follows: TGCGCCAGCAGCCAAGCGGGCTTCAATCAGCCCCAGCATTTT. Amino acid sequence: CASSQAGFNQPQHF.

This clonotype was observed at least ten times. A read error may account for a junction end that differs from germline. The chain links TRBV4-1 to TRBJ1-4; 7 bases are shared with TRBD1. Germline V gene lookup returns CDR1 MGHRA and CDR2 YSYEKL. This CDR3 is built from 15 residues. The CDR3 sequence is CASSQGTASREKLFF. The CDR3 DNA sequence: TGTGCCAGCAGCCAAGGGACAGCGTCAAGGGAAAAACTGTTTTTT.

The chain uses TRBV15 and TRBJ1-5, with D maybe TRBD1 (6 bases). The V and J ends lost 0 bases and 3 bases respectively, with 12 bases between them. The CDR3 is 16 amino acids. Germline CDR1 is LNHNV and CDR2 is YYDKDF (reference sequence). The CDR3 reads CATSREPRQDNQPQHF. The CDR3 nucleotides are TGTGCCACCAGCAGAGAACCGCGACAGGACAATCAGCCCCAGCATTTT. Supplemented by reference TRBV15 and TRBJ1-5, the full variable domain reads DAMVIQNPRYQVTQFGKPVTLSCSQTLNHNVMYWYQQKSSQAPKLLFHYYDKDFNNEADTPDNFQSRRPNTSFCFLDIRSPGLGDTAMYLCATSREPRQDNQPQHFGDGTRLSIL.

This clonotype was detected ten times or more. This chain connects TRBV6-1 to TRBJ1-1; 10 nucleotides align to TRBD1. This CDR3 spans 15 amino acids. Germline V gene sequence: CDR1 MNHNS, CDR2 SASEGT. Unmatched junction bases numbered 10, after V lost 10 bases and J lost 2 bases. CDR3 coding DNA: TGTGCCATCTCCCGGGACAGGGGATCCAACACTGAAGCTTTCTTT. Its translation is CAISRDRGSNTEAFF.

At least ten counts were recorded for this clonotype. V usage is TRBV5-1 and J usage is TRBJ2-1; D may be TRBD1 (5 bases). Deletions cut 0 bases from V and 5 bases from J, with 6 bases between. This CDR3 spans 13 amino acids. CDR1 and CDR2 (germline): SGHRS, YFSETQ. The CDR3 DNA reads TGCGCCAGCAGCTTGGAAGGGGACAATGAGCAGTTCTTC. Residues: CASSLEGDNEQFF.

The chain uses TRBV9 and TRBJ2-3, with 10 bases lining up with TRBD2. Germline loops: CDR1 SGDLS, CDR2 YYNGEE. The CDR3 has 16 residues. J lost 4 bases, V lost 2 bases, and 7 bases had no gene match. The CDR3 DNA reads TGTGCCAGCAGCGTCATCAGCGGGGGGGCGGCAGATACGCAGTATTTT. Encoded protein: CASSVISGGAADTQYF.

The V gene is TRBV4-1, the J gene TRBJ2-7; D might be TRBD1 or TRBD2, each matching 5 bases. This CDR3 has 14 residues. V was shortened by 2 bases and J by 5 bases, with 13 bases between the two germline ends. Germline V lookup: CDR1 MGHRA, CDR2 YSYEKL. DNA for the CDR3: TGCGCCAGCAGCCAAAAGGGACCTGCGGACGAGCAGTACTTC. Protein: CASSQKGPADEQYF.

This clonotype turned up a few times. This chain connects TRBV11-2 to TRBJ1-2; D gene unclear. V shed 5 bases and J shed 4 bases, with 14 bases lying between them. This CDR3 comprises 14 residues. CDR1 and CDR2 (germline): SGHAT, FQNNGV. CDR3 region: CASSPAGIFYGYTF. CDR3 sequence (DNA): TGTGCCAGCAGCCCAGCCGGTATCTTCTATGGCTACACCTTC.

Ten or more counts support this clonotype. The chain uses TRBV6-1 and TRBJ1-1; perhaps TRBD1 as D (5 bases). CDR1 and CDR2 (germline): MNHNS, SASEGT. This CDR3 is 16 amino acids long. V was pared by 5 bases and J by 0 bases, with 16 bases between. CDR3 loop: CASSRREGVLNTEAFF. The CDR3 nucleotides are TGTGCCAGCAGTCGACGTGAAGGGGTTCTGAACACTGAAGCTTTCTTT.